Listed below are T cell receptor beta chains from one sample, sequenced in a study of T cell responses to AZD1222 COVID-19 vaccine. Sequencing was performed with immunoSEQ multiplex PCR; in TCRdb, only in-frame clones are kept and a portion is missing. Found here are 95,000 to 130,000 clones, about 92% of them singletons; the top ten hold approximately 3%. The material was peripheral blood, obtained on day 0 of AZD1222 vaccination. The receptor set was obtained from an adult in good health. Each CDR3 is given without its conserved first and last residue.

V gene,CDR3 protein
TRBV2,ASAHGLAAYNEQF
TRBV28,ASSDARLMGDEQF
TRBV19,ASSTHREGYT
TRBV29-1,SVERSTKRTGELF
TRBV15,ATSRDLMTGDEKLF
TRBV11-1,ASSLGVGTGHYGYT
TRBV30,AGGLRGWNYGYT
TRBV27,ASSLLSPTRWVTDTQY
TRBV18,ASSPLGGWGNQPQH
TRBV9,ASSVRGLGGREQF
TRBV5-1,ASSLEALSGANVLT
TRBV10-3,AISDSLGGQGDEKLF
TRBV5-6,ASSLGGQGQPQH
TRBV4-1,ASSQGETRIRGSYEQY
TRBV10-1,ASSDPDSSNTGELF
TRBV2,ASSDPLAGGRDTQY
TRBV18,ASSVQTINTEAF
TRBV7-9,ASSLGLAEGNEQF
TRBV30,AWSQAGLAGAYEQY
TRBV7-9,ASSRPGLAGVETQY